The clone carrying this T cell receptor beta chain showed up just a few times. The data are from a study of blood T cell repertoires in COVID-19. As for the study in general: Collection of acute and convalescent COVID-19 samples took place in the United States, Italy and Spain. T cells, B-cell-depleted T cells, or PBMCs provided the cDNA or gDNA that served as material.

V shed 0 bases, J shed 5 bases, and the junction held 6 bases outside the gene matches. The CDR3 consists of 16 residues. CDR1 is MNHEY, CDR2 SVGAGI, per germline. The Seattle patients joined while their infection was active and were tracked longitudinally afterward. The method was immunoSEQ multiplex PCR; TCRdb's version includes in-frame clones alone and lacks a portion of them. The sample comprises 250,000 or so clones, 90% of which are singletons, and 2.1% rests with the top ten. This chain joins TRBV6-5 and TRBJ2-5, with 10 bases matching TRBD2. The TCR originated in a woman aged 60 to 75 with COVID-19, enrolled during active disease. Sequenced sample: peripheral blood. CDR3: CASSYSIELAGETQYF. The CDR3 region has the DNA TGTGCCAGCAGTTACTCGATTGAACTAGCGGGGGAGACCCAGTACTTC.